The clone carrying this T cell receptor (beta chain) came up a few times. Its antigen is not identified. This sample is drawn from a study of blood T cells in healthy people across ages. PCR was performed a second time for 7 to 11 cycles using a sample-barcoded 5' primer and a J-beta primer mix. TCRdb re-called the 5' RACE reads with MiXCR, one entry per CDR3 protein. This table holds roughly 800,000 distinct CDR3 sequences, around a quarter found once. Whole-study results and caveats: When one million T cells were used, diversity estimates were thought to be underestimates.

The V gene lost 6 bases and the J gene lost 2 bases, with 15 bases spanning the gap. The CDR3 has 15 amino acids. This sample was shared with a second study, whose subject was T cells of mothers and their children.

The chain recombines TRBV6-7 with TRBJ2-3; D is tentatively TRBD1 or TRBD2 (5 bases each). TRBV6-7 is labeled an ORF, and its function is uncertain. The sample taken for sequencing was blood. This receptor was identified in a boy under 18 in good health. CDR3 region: CASSPGLDSTDTQYF. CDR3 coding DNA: TGTGCCAGCAGCCCAGGGTTGGACTCCACAGATACGCAGTATTTT.